This T cell receptor (beta chain) came from a study of early T cells in non-severe SARS-CoV-2 infection. Study background: It was bulk RNA from unsorted whole blood that was sequenced, and the chains were unpaired. Study findings and constraints: Matching with VDJdb favored anti-spike CD8 responses (missing private and CD4 specificities).

This clonotype has just a few counts. Its antigen remains unknown. Individually, cDNA molecules had unique molecular identifiers attached to them. TCRdb recomputed calls from the 5' RACE reads with MiXCR, one row per CDR3 protein. The table shows some 98,000 distinct CDR3 sequences, with approximately 11% occurring only once. The specimen sequenced was whole blood. The source of this sequence is an adult who was a healthcare worker with PCR-confirmed SARS-CoV-2 infection or an uninfected control (not recorded which).

The CDR3 nucleotides are TGCAGTGCTCCCAGACTGAACTATGGCTACACCTTC. It yields the protein CSAPRLNYGYTF. The rearrangement joins TRBV20-1 to TRBJ1-2; D remains unclear. From germline, CDR1 is DFQATT and CDR2 SNEGSKA (reference sequence). Trimming took off 5 bases at V and 2 bases at J, with 9 bases between the two ends. The CDR3 has 12 residues.